This paragraph covers one T cell receptor beta chain sequence. The CDR3 runs 12 residues. The V end lost 7 bases, the J end lost 4 bases, and 8 bases lay between the germline ends. Germline V gives CDR1 WSHSY, CDR2 SAAADI. The record originates from a study of blood T cell repertoires in COVID-19. Authors' processing steps: Amplified reference gene primers provided the basis for estimating nucleated cell counts. The table came from immunoSEQ multiplex PCR; TCRdb's copy has only in-frame clones and leaves some out. V and J calls and clone size are those listed in that table; D and trimming were worked out from the DNA. The sample records about 330,000 clones, around 82% being singletons.

The origin of this receptor is a woman aged 45 to 65 with acute or convalescent COVID-19. The chain couples TRBV10-2 to TRBJ1-5; TRBD1 is a possible D gene (5 bases). The sequencing input was peripheral blood. CDR3 nucleotides: TGCGCCAGCACCCCAGGGAATCAGCCCCAGCATTTT. It is translated as CASTPGNQPQHF.